The rows below give T cell receptor beta chains drawn from one sample of a study of blood T cell repertoires in COVID-19. The method was immunoSEQ multiplex PCR; TCRdb's version includes in-frame clones alone and lacks a portion of them. The table records more than 250,000 clones, 86% of them present only once. The sample consisted of peripheral blood. Every receptor here comes from a woman aged 45-60 years with acute or convalescent COVID-19. Both conserved end residues are trimmed from each CDR3. Each record gives: V gene, CDR3 length, CDR3 protein.

TRBV9 13 ASSVGTSGIYEQY
TRBV13 15 ASSFPTGTGSGNTIY
TRBV7-3 14 ASSPRLAGGGNEQF
TRBV27 16 ASSIRLDRGLGRTEAF
TRBV7-2 14 ASSPGRTGSNSPLH
TRBV4-3 15 ASSQERQGSYNSPLH
TRBV27 11 ASSLGQGAPLH
TRBV18 13 ASSPAGGPNTEAF
TRBV19 13 ASSILLAGVSEQY
TRBV11-2 13 ASSLEAGVPYEQY
TRBV19 14 ASSSDRVGAKNIQY
TRBV6-5 13 ASRPGTGGSYEQY
TRBV27 10 ASSPPRGKLF
TRBV6-2/TRBV6-3 18 ASSYDAGGSQFSGANVLT